Reported below is one T cell receptor (beta chain). Its antigen is not known. These data belong to a study of shared clonotypes between healthy human individuals. Study-wide background: Each donor's CD4 naive and CD4 memory cells filled three plates apiece, CD8 naive two, and CD8 memory one. Findings of the study overall: Sampling used blood alone; tissue repertoires probably differ.

The CDR3 covers 15 residues. CDR1 LGHNA and CDR2 YNFKEQ come from the germline V gene. With 1 base clipped from V and 8 bases from J, the junction kept 8 bases outside the gene matches. Per the study methods: Filtering of immunoSEQ junctional sequences could not match full-length read filtering. Using immunoSEQ multiplex PCR, the repertoire was profiled, and TCRdb retains in-frame clones only, with some absent. That table supplies the V and J calls and clone size; D and trimming were determined from the DNA. The sample records roughly 1,600,000 clones, approximately 98.5% being singletons. The sample comprised naive CD4+ T cells sorted from blood. The sample's subset: CD45RA+ positively selected. This sequence joins TRBV4-2 and TRBJ2-1; 7 nucleotides match TRBD1. The sequence was collected from a man between 25 and 39 years old in good health. The CDR3 nucleotides are TGTGCCAGCAGCCAAGTGTTTGTAGGGGGCGATGAGCAGTTCTTC. Translated: CASSQVFVGGDEQFF.